The source of this TCR beta chain is a study of tumor and adjacent non-tumor tissue in lung cancer. Turning to the study itself: Some 3.9 million productive TCRbeta reads were obtained per sample on average. Overall study results and limits: Tumor repertoires had a smaller top 100 clone share than normal lung.

The template was RNA from unsorted bulk tissue. This non-tumor lung sample came from over 3 cm beyond the tumor edge. As to this clonotype: Its antigen is unidentified.

The CDR3 loop spans 12 amino acids. Germline V lookup: CDR1 MNHEY, CDR2 SVGEGT. The V and J ends lost 7 bases and 5 bases respectively, with 12 bases between them. A modified ARM-PCR protocol with three rounds of nested PCR amplified TCRbeta. TCRdb called the multiplex PCR reads again in MiXCR, with one record for every CDR3 protein. Of some 95,000 distinct CDR3 sequences listed, 80% are singletons. This chain joins TRBV6-2 or TRBV6-3 and TRBJ2-7; D possibly corresponds to TRBD2 (5 bases). The material sequenced was distant non-tumor lung tissue. The receptor's source is a man in his fifties or sixties with small cell lung cancer. Here the CDR3 reads CASTRADDEQYF. The CDR3 DNA is TGTGCCAGCACGCGGGCCGACGACGAGCAGTACTTC.